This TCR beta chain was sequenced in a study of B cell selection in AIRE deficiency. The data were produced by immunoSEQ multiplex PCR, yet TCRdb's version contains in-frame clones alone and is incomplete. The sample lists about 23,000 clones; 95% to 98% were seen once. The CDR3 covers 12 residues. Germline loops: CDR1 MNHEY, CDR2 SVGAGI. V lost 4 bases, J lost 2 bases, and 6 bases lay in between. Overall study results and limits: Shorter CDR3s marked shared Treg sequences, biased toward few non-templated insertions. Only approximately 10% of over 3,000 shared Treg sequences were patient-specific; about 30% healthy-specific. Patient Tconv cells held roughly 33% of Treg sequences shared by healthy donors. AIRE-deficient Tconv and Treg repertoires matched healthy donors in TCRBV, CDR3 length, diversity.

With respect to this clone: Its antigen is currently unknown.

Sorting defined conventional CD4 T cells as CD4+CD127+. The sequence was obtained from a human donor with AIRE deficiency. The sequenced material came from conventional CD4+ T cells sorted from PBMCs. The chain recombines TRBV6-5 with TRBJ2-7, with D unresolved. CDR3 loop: CASSSLTYEQYF. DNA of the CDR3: TGTGCCAGCAGTTCCCTGACCTACGAGCAGTACTTC.